This T cell receptor beta chain appears in the sequencing data of a study of cytomegalovirus exposure and HLA in healthy donors. Study-level results: The study labeled 150 to 200 TCR beta chains cytomegalovirus-associated.

V lost 2 bases to trimming and J lost 0 bases, with 9 bases between them. Germline lookup yields CDR1 SGHNT and CDR2 YYREEE (reference sequence). The CDR3 sequence is 16 residues long. Worth noting for this clone: The antigen is unknown.

Generated by immunoSEQ multiplex PCR, the TCRdb table keeps only in-frame clones and is missing some. Here the sample spans 140,000 or so clones, approximately 90% being singletons. The clonotype comes from a woman aged 30 to 39 in good health and CMV-seropositive. The gene calls are TRBV5-4 and TRBJ1-6; maybe TRBD1 (5 bases). Sequencing used PBMCs. The CDR3: CASSFDRDSYNSPLHF. CDR3 in DNA: TGTGCCAGCAGCTTCGACAGAGACTCCTATAATTCACCCCTCCACTTT.